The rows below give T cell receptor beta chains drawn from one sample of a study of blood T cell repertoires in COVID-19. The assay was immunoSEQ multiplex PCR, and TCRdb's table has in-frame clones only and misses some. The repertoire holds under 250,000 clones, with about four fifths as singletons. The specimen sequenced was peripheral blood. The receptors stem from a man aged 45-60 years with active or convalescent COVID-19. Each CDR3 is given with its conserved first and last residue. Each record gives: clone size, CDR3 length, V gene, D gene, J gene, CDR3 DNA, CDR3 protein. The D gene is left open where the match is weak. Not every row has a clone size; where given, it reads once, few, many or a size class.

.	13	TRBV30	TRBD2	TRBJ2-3	TGTGCCTGGAGGACGGGGGGTCCAGATACGCAGTATTTT	CAWRTGGPDTQYF
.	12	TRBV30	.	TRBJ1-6	TGTGCCTGGAGTTTACAGAATTCACCCCTCCACTTT	CAWSLQNSPLHF
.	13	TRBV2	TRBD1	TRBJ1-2	TGTGCCAGCAGTACGACAGGGGTCAGCGGCTACACCTTC	CASSTTGVSGYTF
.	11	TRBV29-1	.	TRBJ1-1	TGCAGCGTGCCCCGGGGGGCTGGGGCTTTCTTT	CSVPRGAGAFF
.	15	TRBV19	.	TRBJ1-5	TGTGCCAGTAGGGCGGGATGGAGGGAAAATCAGCCCCAGCATTTT	CASRAGWRENQPQHF
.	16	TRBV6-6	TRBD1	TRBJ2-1	TGTGCCAGCAGTTACGACAGGGGACAATCCTACAATGAGCAGTTCTTC	CASSYDRGQSYNEQFF
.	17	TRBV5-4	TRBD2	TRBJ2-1	TGTGCCAGCAGCTCTGGGGGGGGTTCAAGGTCCTACAATGAGCAGTTCTTC	CASSSGGGSRSYNEQFF
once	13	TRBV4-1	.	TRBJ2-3	TGCGCCAGCGGAAGCGGGAGCACAGATACGCAGTATTTT	CASGSGSTDTQYF
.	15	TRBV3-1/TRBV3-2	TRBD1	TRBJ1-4	TGTGCCAGCAGCCCGCGAGACAGGGCAGGCGAAAAACTGTTTTTT	CASSPRDRAGEKLFF
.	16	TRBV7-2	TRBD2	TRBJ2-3	TGTACCAGCAACCCCCCGGGAGCGGGGGGGCAGGGTACGCAGTATTTT	CTSNPPGAGGQGTQYF
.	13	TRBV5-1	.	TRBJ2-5	TGCGCCAGCAGCCGATCGACTAGAGAGACCCAGTACTTC	CASSRSTRETQYF
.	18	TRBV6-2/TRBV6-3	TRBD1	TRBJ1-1	TGTGCCAGCAGCATACTCATCCGGGACAGAGTTCTGAACACTGAAGCTTTCTTT	CASSILIRDRVLNTEAFF
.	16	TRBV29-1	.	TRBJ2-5	TGCAGCGTTGAGAGGTCAGGGGTGGGGGACCAAGAGACCCAGTACTTC	CSVERSGVGDQETQYF
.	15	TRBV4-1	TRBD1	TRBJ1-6	TGCGCCAGCAGCCAACAAGACAGGGGGAATTCACCCCTCCACTTT	CASSQQDRGNSPLHF
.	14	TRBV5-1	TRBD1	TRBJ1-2	TGCGCCAGCAGCCTGCAGGGGGCGAGCTATGGCTACACCTTC	CASSLQGASYGYTF
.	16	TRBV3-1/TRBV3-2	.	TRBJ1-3	TGTGCCAGCAGCTTAAGCCGGACGGTTAAGGGGAACACCATATATTTT	CASSLSRTVKGNTIYF
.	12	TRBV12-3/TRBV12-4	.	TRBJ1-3	TGTGCCAGCAGCCGGGGGGAGACCACCATATATTTT	CASSRGETTIYF
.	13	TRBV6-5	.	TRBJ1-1	TGTGCCGGCCAGGCTACGGGGGGCTCTGAAGCTTTCTTT	CAGQATGGSEAFF
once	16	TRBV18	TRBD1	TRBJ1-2	TGTGCCAGCTCACCGCGGACAGGGACTACTAACTATGGCTACACCTTC	CASSPRTGTTNYGYTF
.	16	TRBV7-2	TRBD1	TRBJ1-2	TGTGCCAGCAGCTTAGCGCTCGGGACAGCTCAAATGGGCTACACCTTC	CASSLALGTAQMGYTF
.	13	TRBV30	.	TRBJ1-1	TGTGCCTGGAGGGCAGGGCAGAGCACTGAAGCTTTCTTT	CAWRAGQSTEAFF
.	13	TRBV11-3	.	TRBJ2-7	TGTGCCAGCAGCTCTAGTAGCTCCTACGAGCAGTACTTC	CASSSSSSYEQYF
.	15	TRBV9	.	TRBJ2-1	TGTGCCAGCAGCGGCGGATCCTCCTCCTACAATGAGCAGTTCTTC	CASSGGSSSYNEQFF
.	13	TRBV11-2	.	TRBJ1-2	TGTGCCAGCAGTTCTACCGGGACTCAAGGCTACACCTTC	CASSSTGTQGYTF
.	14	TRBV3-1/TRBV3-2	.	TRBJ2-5	TGTGCCAGCAGCCAGCAGGGGTTCCAAGAGACCCAGTACTTC	CASSQQGFQETQYF
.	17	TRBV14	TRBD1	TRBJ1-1	TGTGCCAGCAGCCAAATAACCCTCCGGGACAGGGACACTGAAGCTTTCTTT	CASSQITLRDRDTEAFF
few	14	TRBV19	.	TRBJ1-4	TGTGCCAGTAGTGGCGGGCAGTTAAATGAAAAACTGTTTTTT	CASSGGQLNEKLFF
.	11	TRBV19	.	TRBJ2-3	TGTGCCAGTACCCTCGGCGGTACGCAGTATTTT	CASTLGGTQYF
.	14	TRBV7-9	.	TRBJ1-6	TGTGCCAGCAGCTTAGTCCGACAGCTCTCACCCCTCCACTTT	CASSLVRQLSPLHF
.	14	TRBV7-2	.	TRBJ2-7	TGTGCCAGCAGCCTCCCTGGCGGGACCCGCGAGCAGTACTTC	CASSLPGGTREQYF
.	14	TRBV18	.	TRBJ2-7	TGTGCCAGCTCCGGGACGGGAGTCTCCTACGAGCAGTACTTC	CASSGTGVSYEQYF